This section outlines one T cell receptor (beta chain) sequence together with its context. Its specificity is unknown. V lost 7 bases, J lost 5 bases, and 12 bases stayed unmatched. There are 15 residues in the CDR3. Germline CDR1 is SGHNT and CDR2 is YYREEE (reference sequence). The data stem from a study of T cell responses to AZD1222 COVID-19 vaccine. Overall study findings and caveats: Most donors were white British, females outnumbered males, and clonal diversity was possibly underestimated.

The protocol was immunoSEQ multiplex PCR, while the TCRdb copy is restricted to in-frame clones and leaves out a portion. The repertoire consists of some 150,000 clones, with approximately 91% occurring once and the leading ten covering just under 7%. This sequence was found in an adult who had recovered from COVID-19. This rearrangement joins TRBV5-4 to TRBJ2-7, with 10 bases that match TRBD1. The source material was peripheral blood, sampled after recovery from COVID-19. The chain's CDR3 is CASRPGGQGVHEQYF. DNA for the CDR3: TGTGCCAGCCGTCCCGGCGGACAGGGGGTCCACGAGCAGTACTTC.